These T cell receptor beta chains were read from a single sample in a study of shared clonotypes between healthy human individuals. Method: immunoSEQ multiplex PCR; TCRdb's copy keeps in-frame clones and lacks some. Counted here are roughly 640,000 clones, around two thirds occurring once; the ten biggest clones make up about 1.8%. Sequencing input: memory CD4+ T cells sorted from blood. These receptors were obtained from a woman aged 25 to 39 in good health. Each CDR3 is given without its conserved first and last residue.

V	J	CDR3
TRBV10-2	TRBJ2-7	ASSESTPNEQY
TRBV27	TRBJ2-7	ASSKTSGRVAGTYEQY
TRBV27	TRBJ1-2	ASSPTRGYGYT
TRBV30	TRBJ2-1	AWSGLAGGVNEQF
TRBV7-2	TRBJ1-1	ASSLGGGTEAF
TRBV5-1	TRBJ1-2	ASRVLEDYGYT
TRBV6-1	TRBJ1-3	ASSGQGDGNTIY
TRBV27	TRBJ2-7	ASSSIAGGPYEQY
TRBV30	TRBJ2-3	AWSVSRGLTDTQY
TRBV10-2	TRBJ2-3	ASSPGHSREHDTQY